Following are 13 T cell receptor beta chains from one sample sequenced in a study of T cells in Graves' hyperthyroidism and ophthalmopathy (dated by TCRdb to about 2019). Library method: multiplex PCR. This sample was sequenced with an Illumina HiSeq 2000. The TCR beta CDR3 regions were amplified from RNA transcripts. The TCR CDR3 was subjected to a first round of RT-PCR using the HTBI primer set and the Qiagen OneStep RT-PCR kit. Clones were called with MiXCR by TCRdb after fastp trimmed the public reads at Q25, and only in-frame beta chains were retained. When rows share a CDR3 protein, they turn into one entry using the most common DNA and genes. The sample data list nearly 250,000 distinct CDR3 sequences, and roughly 15% of these were observed just once. Under 35% of the sample is in the top ten clones. Sequenced input: blood. The receptor set was obtained from a young woman with Graves' ophthalmopathy.

This clonotype was observed at least ten times. The V call is TRBV19, the J call TRBJ2-1; the match to TRBD2 covers 7 bases. Trimming removed 1 base from V and 9 bases from J; junction bases left unmatched: 9. This CDR3 is built from 15 residues. CDR1 and CDR2 (germline): LNHDA, SQIVND (reference sequence). CDR3 coding DNA: TGTGCCAGTAGTATAGGGGCTAGCGGAAGGCGTGAGCAGTTCTTC. This codes for CASSIGASGRREQFF.

Many counts were recorded for this clonotype. V usage is TRBV12-3 or TRBV12-4 and J usage is TRBJ2-5; 8 bases map to TRBD1. Losses at the gene ends were 7 bases for V and 5 bases for J; bases not matched to a gene: 9. The CDR3 is 14 residues long. The CDR3 nucleotides read TGTGCCAGCAATAGACAGGGGATGAGGGAGACCCAGTACTTC. Amino acids: CASNRQGMRETQYF.

A few counts support this clonotype. V gene TRBV9 combines with J gene TRBJ2-7; 10 bases line up with TRBD1. Trimming at V came to 0 bases and at J to 1 base, leaving 1 base not matched to a gene. The CDR3 has 15 residues. Germline V gives CDR1 SGDLS, CDR2 YYNGEE. In DNA, the CDR3 is TGTGCCAGCAGCGTAGGGACAGGGGGTTCCTACGAGCAGTACTTC. Its translation: CASSVGTGGSYEQYF.

This chain links TRBV18 with TRBJ2-2, with D possibly TRBD2 on 6 matching bases. This CDR3 region has 16 residues. Germline V gene data show CDR1 as KGHSH and CDR2 as LQKENI. The germline V and J ends were trimmed by 6 bases and 1 base, with 15 bases remaining between them. The DNA for the CDR3 is TGTGCCAGCTCCCCCTATAGCGGAGGGAACACCGGGGAGCTGTTTTTT. It encodes CASSPYSGGNTGELFF.

This clonotype was recorded at least ten times. V and J are TRBV2 and TRBJ1-1; D is unclear. The CDR3 runs 13 residues. V lost 4 bases to trimming and J lost 11 bases, with 17 bases between them. CDR1 and CDR2 (germline): SNHLY, FYNNEI. CDR3 protein: CASSVLDVGAAFF. The CDR3 nucleotides read TGTGCCAGCAGTGTTTTGGATGTAGGAGCGGCTTTCTTT.

This clonotype appeared many times. The CDR3 DNA reads TGTGCCAGCAGTAGGACAGGGGGCAATCAGCCCCAGCATTTT. Its protein is CASSRTGGNQPQHF. The chain has TRBV6-1 and TRBJ1-5; 9 bases match TRBD1. Germline values: CDR1 MNHNS, CDR2 SASEGT. With 5 bases clipped from V and 2 bases from J, the junction kept 1 base outside the gene matches. The CDR3 has 14 amino acids.

The table lists this clonotype with many counts. The rearrangement uses TRBV13 and TRBJ2-4, with 10 bases matching TRBD1. Per the germline V gene, CDR1 is PRHDT and CDR2 is FYEKMQ (reference sequence). The CDR3 covers 17 residues. With V trimmed by 0 bases and J by 2 bases, 4 bases remained unmatched. The CDR3 DNA sequence: TGTGCCAGCAGCTTAGGCTGGGACAGGGGTACCAAAAACATTCAGTACTTC. It is translated as CASSLGWDRGTKNIQYF.

The sample holds many counts of this clonotype. The rearrangement joins TRBV3-1 to TRBJ1-2; 9 bases are shared with TRBD1. CDR3 size: 16 residues. Germline loops: CDR1 LGHDT, CDR2 YNNKEL (reference sequence). J lost 4 bases, V lost 0 bases, and 6 bases had no gene match. CDR3 region: CASSQEGTGRFYGYTF. CDR3 in DNA: TGTGCCAGCAGCCAAGAGGGGACAGGGCGATTCTATGGCTACACCTTC.

This clonotype was counted between two and nine times. This sequence joins TRBV6-2 or TRBV6-3 and TRBJ1-5; D uncertain. The V gene lost 4 bases and the J gene lost 0 bases, with 13 bases spanning the gap. The CDR3 loop spans 16 amino acids. Per the germline V gene, CDR1 is MNHEY and CDR2 is SVGEGT. The CDR3: CASSFPATYSNQPQHF. The DNA for the CDR3 is TGTGCCAGCAGTTTCCCAGCTACTTATAGCAATCAGCCCCAGCATTTT.

This clonotype has ten or more counts. The chain recombines TRBV20-1 with TRBJ2-3; 11 bases align to TRBD2. This CDR3 has 20 residues. V dropped 0 bases and J dropped 4; count of bases not matched to a gene: 18. The germline CDR1 and CDR2 sequences are DFQATT and SNEGSKA (reference sequence). The CDR3 protein is CSARDDWASGRPGSADTQYF. DNA for the CDR3: TGCAGTGCTAGAGATGATTGGGCTAGCGGGAGGCCGGGGAGTGCAGATACGCAGTATTTT.

This clonotype was counted at least ten times. This chain's CDR3 is CASREVGGYTF. Here the CDR3 DNA reads TGTGCCAGCAGAGAGGTGGGCGGCTACACCTTC. The J gene is TRBJ1-2, the V gene TRBV6-1; D is unresolved. The CDR3 loop spans 11 amino acids. V lost 6 bases to trimming and J lost 8 bases, with 10 bases between them. Per the germline V gene, CDR1 is MNHNS and CDR2 is SASEGT.

This clonotype was seen a few times. This sequence joins TRBV19 and TRBJ1-2; D unresolved. Trimming removed 4 bases at V and 0 bases at J, with 12 bases between. The CDR3 spans 15 residues. The germline V gene has CDR1 LNHDA and CDR2 SQIVND (reference sequence). CDR3 sequence: CASSRDRFTNYGYTF. CDR3 DNA sequence: TGTGCCAGTAGTAGGGATCGGTTCACTAACTATGGCTACACCTTC.

Concerning this clonotype: A much larger clone lies a single base off, so this may be a read error. The rearrangement uses TRBV20-1 and TRBJ2-1, with TRBD2 identical over 8 bases. This CDR3 contains 17 residues. Germline lookup yields CDR1 DFQATT and CDR2 SNEGSKA (reference sequence). Trimming cost V 1 base and J 4 bases; bases outside gene matches: 12. The CDR3 bases are TGCAGTGCTAGAGGGCCCCCTCCAGCGGGAGATTACAATGAGCAGTTCTTC. This codes for CSARGPPPAGDYNEQFF.